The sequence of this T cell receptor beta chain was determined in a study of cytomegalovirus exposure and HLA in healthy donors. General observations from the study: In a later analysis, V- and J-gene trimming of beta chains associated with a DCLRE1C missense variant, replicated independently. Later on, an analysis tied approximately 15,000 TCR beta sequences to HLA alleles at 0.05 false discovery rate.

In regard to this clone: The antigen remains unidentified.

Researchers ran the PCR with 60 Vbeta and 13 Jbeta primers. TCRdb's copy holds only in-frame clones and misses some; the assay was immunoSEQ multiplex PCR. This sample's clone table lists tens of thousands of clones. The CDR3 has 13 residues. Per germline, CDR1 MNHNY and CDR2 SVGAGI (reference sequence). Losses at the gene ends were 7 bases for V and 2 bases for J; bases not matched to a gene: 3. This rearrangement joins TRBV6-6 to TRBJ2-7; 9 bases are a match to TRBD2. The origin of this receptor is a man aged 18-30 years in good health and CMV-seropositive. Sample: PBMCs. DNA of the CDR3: TGTGCCAGCACCTCTAGCGGGACCTACGAGCAGTACTTC. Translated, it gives CASTSSGTYEQYF.